Listed here is a single T cell receptor beta chain. The data were taken from a study of T-cell memory formation after mild COVID-19. The germline CDR1 and CDR2 sequences are SEHNR and FQNEAQ (reference sequence). V dropped 4 bases and J dropped 2 bases, with 9 bases sitting between them. CDR3 size: 14 residues. TCRdb reprocessed the 5' RACE reads via MiXCR and lists one record per CDR3 protein. The sample lists roughly 250,000 distinct CDR3 sequences, approximately 15% seen once, with roughly a fifth in the top ten. Sequenced material: PBMCs or a T cell subset sorted from them (not recorded which). The chain combines TRBV7-9 with TRBJ1-5; D gene unclear. This receptor was obtained from a man aged 18 to 30 who had mild COVID-19 (a few samples of this study predate the infection). Cell type and time point are not known. As DNA, the CDR3 is TGTGCCAGCAGCTGGAGAGAGGGCAATCAGCCCCAGCATTTT. The encoded protein is CASSWREGNQPQHF.